This entry is about one T cell receptor beta chain. Its specific antigen is unknown. No base-level quality is on record; no much larger clone is a single base apart. As encoded in the germline V gene (reference sequence), CDR1 is SGHKS while CDR2 is YYEKEE. Here V drops 4 bases and J drops 3 bases, and the junction holds 9 bases not matched to any gene. Counted from cysteine to phenylalanine, this CDR3 has 15 amino acids. The sequence is cut down to CDR3 DNA, 45 bases in frame from base 1. One collaborating source in Seattle enrolled patients during active infection and followed them longitudinally through the course of disease. Each collaborating institution followed its own protocols to collect whole blood in K2EDTA tubes. For TCRbeta analysis, collaborator samples were shipped as frozen whole blood, as isolated PBMCs, or as DNA extracted from either sample type. The immunoSEQ Assay, a bias-controlled multiplex PCR, was used to amplify TCRbeta CDR3 regions from genomic DNA. The authors processed their data as follows. Within the assay, amplification of reference gene primers was used to estimate how many nucleated cells each sample contained. To quantify the absolute abundance of each unique TCRbeta CDR3 rearrangement, sequence reads were collapsed and filtered. For each sample, productive Simpson clonality was calculated as the square root of Simpson's diversity index across productive rearrangements. TCRdb mirrors the immuneACCESS table, restricted to in-frame sequences. Some clones are absent from its copies; in checked studies, under half trace to an unresolved V gene, and the reason for the others is unknown. D and trimming were read from the DNA, whereas the V and J calls and clone size are those reported in that table. This sample has approximately 170,000 clones in its table, and around nine tenths of those were observed once. The ten largest clones take up 2.5% to 3% of the sample.

The sample belongs to a study of blood T cell repertoires in COVID-19 (dated by TCRdb to about 2020). With respect to the entire study: Samples covering the acute and convalescent phases of COVID-19 were provided by collaborators in the United States, Italy and Spain. Deeply sampled blood TCRbeta repertoires from subjects exposed to, actively infected with, or recovered from COVID-19 were included in the dataset. Where HLA class I and class II types were available, the types were taken from metadata supplied by the sample provider, not from assay-based typing. The sample metadata nearly always contained a de-identified subject ID, COVID-19 status, age in years and sex. The material from the prospective study consisted of cDNA or gDNA derived from T cells, B-cell-depleted T cells, or PBMCs. The samples were drawn from the first 160 participants of the ongoing ImmuneRACE study and from under 1,500 subjects provided by 6 global collaborators. The repertoires were released in a freely available public database intended as a resource for research on the immune response to SARS-CoV-2.

Here is what the overall study found, with its caveats: Clinical and demographic metadata were provided uncurated, with the amount varying by source and participant.

The rearranged chain carries TRBV5-5 and TRBJ2-7; 8 bases in the junction line up with TRBD1. This TCR came from a woman older than 75 with COVID-19, enrolled during active disease. Sequencing was carried out using peripheral blood. The CDR3 amino acid sequence is: CASSKGQGINYEQYF. The bases read TGTGCCAGCAGCAAAGGACAGGGTATTAACTACGAGCAGTACTTC.